These 9 T cell receptor beta chains were sequenced from one sample in a study of blood T cell repertoires in COVID-19. Only in-frame clones appear in the TCRdb table, and some are missing; sequencing was by immunoSEQ multiplex PCR. The table lists tens of thousands of clones, roughly nine tenths of them singletons, with 3% in the top ten. The material sequenced was peripheral blood. The source of these receptors is a woman between 45 and 65 years old with active or convalescent COVID-19.

V is TRBV27 and J is TRBJ1-2, with 12 nucleotides matching TRBD1. Germline lookup yields CDR1 MNHEY and CDR2 SMNVEV (reference sequence). This CDR3 is built from 15 residues. Losses at the gene ends were 3 bases for V and 7 bases for J; bases not matched to a gene: 6. CDR3 DNA sequence: TGTGCCAGCAGTTTGGGGACAGGGGGCTGGGGTGGCTACACCTTC. Protein: CASSLGTGGWGGYTF.

The chain uses TRBV3-1 (or the pseudogene TRBV3-2) and TRBJ1-6, with a possible D match to TRBD1 (6 bases). Germline CDR1 LGHDT, CDR2 YNNKEL (reference sequence). V dropped 4 bases and J dropped 10 bases, with 8 bases sitting between them. The CDR3 runs 12 residues. CDR3 protein: CASSPRGSPLHF. For the CDR3, the DNA is TGTGCCAGCAGCCCCAGGGGATCACCCCTCCACTTT.

The V gene is TRBV6-5, the J gene TRBJ1-1; perhaps TRBD1 as D (6 bases). Germline V lookup: CDR1 MNHEY, CDR2 SVGAGI. V was trimmed by 5 bases and J by 2 bases, leaving 9 bases between them. There are 13 residues in the CDR3. The CDR3 DNA reads as TGTGCCAGCAGTACACAGGGTAACACTGAAGCTTTCTTT. Protein: CASSTQGNTEAFF.

CDR3 loop: CASSLAGADYNEKLFF. As DNA, the CDR3 is TGTGCCAGCAGCTTGGCCGGTGCAGACTATAATGAAAAACTGTTTTTT. This rearrangement joins TRBV5-6 to TRBJ1-4; D remains ambiguous. The CDR3 totals 16 residues. The V gene lost 0 bases and the J gene lost 4 bases, with 13 bases spanning the gap. CDR1 is SGHDT and CDR2 is YYEEEE in the germline V gene. The whole variable domain, filled in from reference TRBV5-6 and TRBJ1-4, reads DAGVTQSPTHLIKTRGQQVTLRCSPKSGHDTVSWYQQALGQGPQFIFQYYEEEERQRGNFPDRFSGHQFPNYSSELNVNALLLGDSALYLCASSLAGADYNEKLFFGSGTQLSVL.

V usage is TRBV14 and J usage is TRBJ2-3, with D possibly matching TRBD1 (6 bases). Germline assignment: CDR1 SGHDN and CDR2 FVKESK. This CDR3 has 15 amino acids. V gave up 3 bases and J gave up 2 bases, with 12 bases separating them. The CDR3 bases are TGTGCCAGCAGCCACCGGGACACTTTCACAGATACGCAGTATTTT. Translating gives CASSHRDTFTDTQYF.

CDR3 DNA sequence: TGTGCCACCAGCAGAGAAGACAGGGGGTGGAACGAGCAGTACTTC. Protein: CATSREDRGWNEQYF. The chain is built from TRBV15 and TRBJ2-7; TRBD1 aligns across 9 bases. V was pared by 0 bases and J by 5 bases, with 5 bases of the junction left unmatched. The CDR3 is 15 residues long. Germline V lookup: CDR1 LNHNV, CDR2 YYDKDF (reference sequence). Using reference TRBV15 and TRBJ2-7 for the parts outside the CDR3, the full variable domain is DAMVIQNPRYQVTQFGKPVTLSCSQTLNHNVMYWYQQKSSQAPKLLFHYYDKDFNNEADTPDNFQSRRPNTSFCFLDIRSPGLGDTAMYLCATSREDRGWNEQYFGPGTRLTVT.

The chain links TRBV29-1 to TRBJ1-3, with D perhaps matching TRBD1 (5 bases). Germline lookup yields CDR1 SQVTM and CDR2 ANQGSEA. CDR3 length equals 12 residues. V shed 7 bases and J shed 1 base, with 8 bases lying between them. For the CDR3, the DNA is TGCAGCGGCGGGGGTTCTGGAAACACCATATATTTT. This encodes CSGGGSGNTIYF.

The chain employs TRBV4-1 and TRBJ2-2, with 9 bases identical to TRBD1. The CDR3 covers 16 residues. With V trimmed by 1 base and J by 5 bases, 5 bases remained unmatched. The germline V gene has CDR1 MGHRA and CDR2 YSYEKL. The CDR3 DNA is TGCGCCAGCAGCCAAGTTAGACAGGGGGGGACCGGGGAGCTGTTTTTT. It codes for CASSQVRQGGTGELFF.

The chain uses TRBV2 and TRBJ2-1; D possibly corresponds to TRBD2 (5 bases). Germline lookup yields CDR1 SNHLY and CDR2 FYNNEI. CDR3 length: 15 amino acids. The germline V and J ends were trimmed by 6 bases and 7 bases, with 19 bases remaining between them. The CDR3: CASSYGFGPGNEQFF. CDR3 nucleotides: TGTGCCAGCAGCTACGGATTCGGGCCGGGAAATGAGCAGTTCTTC.